Listed here are 18 T cell receptor beta chains from one sample, sequenced in a study of shared clonotypes between healthy human individuals. Libraries were prepared by immunoSEQ multiplex PCR; TCRdb keeps only in-frame clonotypes and omits some of them. The sample shows roughly 1.4 million clones, around 98.5% of them seen only once. The specimen was naive CD4+ T cells sorted from blood. The subset is: CD45RA+ positively selected. The origin of the receptors is a man aged 25 to 40 in good health.

This chain joins TRBV25-1 and TRBJ2-3; tentative D call: TRBD2 (5 bases). The CDR3 sequence is 14 residues long. The ends were cut back, 6 bases at V and 0 bases at J, with 10 bases in the middle. The germline CDR1 and CDR2 sequences are MGHDK and SYGVNS. The CDR3 here is CASRSAVSTDTQYF. CDR3 bases: TGTGCCAGCAGGTCAGCGGTTAGCACAGATACGCAGTATTTT.

V gene TRBV5-1 combines with J gene TRBJ1-2; 11 bases are a match to TRBD1. The CDR3 sequence is 14 residues long. V shed 0 bases, J shed 6 bases, and the junction held 1 base outside the gene matches. Germline-derived CDR1 and CDR2 are SGHRS and YFSETQ. CDR3 region: CASSLAGQGDGYTF. CDR3 nucleotide sequence: TGCGCCAGCAGCTTGGCGGGACAGGGGGATGGCTACACCTTC.

In regard to this clone: The sample holds other DNA sequences that translate to the same CDR3. The chain recombines TRBV7-9 with TRBJ2-7, with 9 positions matching TRBD1. The CDR3 has 13 amino acids. The germline V gene encodes CDR1 SEHNR and CDR2 FQNEAQ (reference sequence). V was pared by 3 bases and J by 4 bases, with 1 base of the junction left unmatched. The CDR3 coding sequence is TGTGCCAGCAGCTTTGGACAGGGGTACGAGCAGTACTTC. Translation gives CASSFGQGYEQYF.

The chain carries TRBV2 and TRBJ2-2; 10 bases align to TRBD2. The germline CDR1 and CDR2 sequences are SNHLY and FYNNEI. CDR3 length: 16 amino acids. J was trimmed by 5 bases and V by 7 bases; bases with no gene match: 10. CDR3 coding DNA: TGTGCCAGCAACGTGGGCCTAGCGGGAGTTACCGGGGAGCTGTTTTTT. Translation: CASNVGLAGVTGELFF.

The V gene is TRBV5-4, the J gene TRBJ2-7; TRBD2 agrees at 11 bases. The CDR3 contains 14 residues. Germline trimming cut 6 bases from V and 3 bases from J; bases unmatched to any gene: 5. Germline CDR1 SGHNT, CDR2 YYREEE (reference sequence). The CDR3 sequence is CASTTTSGSYEQYF. The CDR3 coding sequence is TGTGCCAGCACCACCACTAGCGGGAGCTACGAGCAGTACTTC.

J is TRBJ2-7 and V is TRBV13, with unresolved D. The CDR3 loop spans 14 amino acids. From germline, CDR1 is PRHDT and CDR2 FYEKMQ (reference sequence). V lost 5 bases and J 0 bases, leaving 11 bases between the germline ends. The CDR3 is CASSPDPSSYEQYF. CDR3 bases: TGTGCCAGCAGCCCAGACCCAAGCTCCTACGAGCAGTACTTC.

As regards this clone: The junction departs from the called germline gene at one end, perhaps through a read error. The V gene is TRBV5-1, the J gene TRBJ2-2; D may match TRBD1 or TRBD2 (6 bases each). This CDR3 is 11 amino acids long. Germline V gives CDR1 SGHRS, CDR2 YFSETQ. CDR3 residues: CASSLDREVFF. For the CDR3, the DNA is TGCGCCAGCAGCTTGGACAGGGAGGTGTTTTTT. The variable domain in full, completed from reference TRBV5-1 and TRBJ2-2, reads KAGVTQTPRYLIKTRGQQVTLSCSPISGHRSVSWYQQTPGQGLQFLFEYFSETQRNKGNFPGRFSGRQFSNSRSEMNVSTLELGDSALYLCASSLDREVFFGEGSRLTVL.

The rearrangement links TRBV5-4 to TRBJ2-3; 11 bases match TRBD2. Germline V lookup: CDR1 SGHNT, CDR2 YYREEE (reference sequence). The V gene end was trimmed by 4 bases and the J gene end by 6 bases; junction bases not matched to a gene: 13. The CDR3 spans 17 residues. CDR3 protein: CASSPTLLAGVSDTQYF. CDR3 bases: TGTGCCAGCAGCCCGACCTTACTAGCGGGAGTGTCGGATACGCAGTATTTT.

The V and J genes are TRBV7-2 and TRBJ2-7; no firm D call. With 1 base removed from V and 4 bases from J, the gap between germline ends came to 11 bases. The CDR3 contains 14 residues. Germline CDR1 and CDR2: SGHTA and FQGNSA. The CDR3 sequence is CASSLDPSFYEQYF. The CDR3, as DNA: TGTGCCAGCAGCTTAGATCCATCCTTTTACGAGCAGTACTTC.

J is TRBJ2-4 and V is TRBV19; D unresolved. The CDR3 covers 13 residues. The germline gives CDR1 LNHDA, CDR2 SQIVND (reference sequence). The V end lost 3 bases, the J end lost 9 bases, and 12 bases lay between the germline ends. The CDR3 here is CASSIKGNGIQYF. The CDR3 DNA sequence: TGTGCCAGTAGTATCAAGGGAAACGGCATTCAGTACTTC. Filled out from reference TRBV19 and TRBJ2-4, the complete variable domain reads DGGITQSPKYLFRKEGQNVTLSCEQNLNHDAMYWYRQDPGQGLRLIYYSQIVNDFQKGDIAEGYSVSREKKESFPLTVTSAQKNPTAFYLCASSIKGNGIQYFGAGTRLSVL.

Only one count was recorded for this clone. The J gene is TRBJ2-1, the V gene TRBV6-1; the D is unclear. Germline CDR1 MNHNS, CDR2 SASEGT. This CDR3 has 14 residues. The V end lost 6 bases, the J end lost 1 base, and 10 bases lay between the germline ends. The CDR3 reads CASRPDPSYNEQFF. CDR3 bases: TGTGCCAGCAGACCTGATCCATCCTACAATGAGCAGTTCTTC.

This clone was found once. V usage is TRBV30 and J usage is TRBJ2-5; D gene unclear. The CDR3 is 14 amino acids. CDR1 and CDR2 (germline): GTSNPN, SVGIG (reference sequence). Trimming took off 2 bases at V and 5 bases at J, with 15 bases between the two ends. CDR3 in DNA: TGTGCCTGGAGTCGCTGGGTGGAAGGCGAGACCCAGTACTTC. Protein sequence: CAWSRWVEGETQYF.

In this sample, this clone turned up once. V usage is TRBV29-1 and J usage is TRBJ2-7; 8 bases align to TRBD2. The CDR3 is 16 residues long. The germline gives CDR1 SQVTM, CDR2 ANQGSEA. V was clipped by 4 bases and J by 6 bases; unmatched bases: 17. This CDR3 reads CSVGTSGRLGRGEQYF. As DNA, the CDR3 is TGCAGCGTTGGCACTAGCGGTCGTCTAGGCCGGGGCGAGCAGTACTTC.

The chain combines TRBV28 with TRBJ1-1; no definite D call. Trimming removed 3 bases at V and 10 bases at J, with 9 bases between. Germline CDR1 is MDHEN and CDR2 is SYDVKM. CDR3 length: 11 amino acids. The CDR3 reads CASSFRLGAFF. CDR3 DNA sequence: TGTGCCAGCAGTTTTCGTCTGGGAGCTTTCTTT.

This clone was counted once. V gene TRBV2 combines with J gene TRBJ2-4; D gene uncertain. Trimming removed 8 bases at V and 0 bases at J, with 14 bases between. The germline gives CDR1 SNHLY, CDR2 FYNNEI. The CDR3 loop spans 15 amino acids. The CDR3 here is CASHTEKLAKNIQYF. The CDR3 DNA follows: TGTGCCAGCCATACAGAAAAACTAGCCAAAAACATTCAGTACTTC.

This chain connects TRBV11-2 to TRBJ2-1, with a weak D call TRBD2 (7 bases). The CDR3 contains 13 residues. V was trimmed by 6 bases and J by 9 bases, leaving 15 bases between them. Germline CDR1 and CDR2: SGHAT and FQNNGV. CDR3 loop: CASRLARGGEQFF. Written as DNA, the CDR3 is TGTGCCAGCAGATTGGCGAGGGGGGGTGAGCAGTTCTTC.

The V and J genes are TRBV21-1 and TRBJ2-1. TRBV21-1 constitutes a pseudogene. This CDR3 has 15 amino acids. This chain's CDR3 is CASSSRGGETKEQFF. The CDR3 DNA reads TGTGCCAGCAGCAGCCGAGGTGGGGAAACTAAGGAGCAGTTCTTC.

The gene calls are TRBV15 and TRBJ2-2; a weak D match, TRBD1 (5 bases). Germline V gene data show CDR1 as LNHNV and CDR2 as YYDKDF (reference sequence). The V and J ends lost 1 base and 1 base respectively, with 13 bases between them. The CDR3 contains 17 residues. For the CDR3, the DNA is TGTGCCACCAGCAGAGCTGGAGCCAGGGTGAACACCGGGGAGCTGTTTTTT. This gives the protein CATSRAGARVNTGELFF.